The 12 T cell receptor beta chains given below trace back to one sample, sequenced in a study of blood T cells in healthy people across ages. Through a sample-barcoded 5' primer and a J-beta primer mix, a second PCR was run for 7 to 11 cycles. TCRdb reanalysed the 5' RACE reads using MiXCR and keeps one entry per CDR3 protein. The table includes 600,000 to 1,000,000 distinct CDR3 sequences, 58% detected once. The sample comprised blood. Receptors were obtained from a young man in good health.

The rearrangement uses TRBV20-1 and TRBJ1-1; TRBD1 aligns across 7 bases. The CDR3 contains 13 residues. Germline V gene sequence: CDR1 DFQATT, CDR2 SNEGSKA (reference sequence). The V gene end was trimmed by 6 bases and the J gene end by 3 bases; junction bases not matched to a gene: 7. CDR3 sequence: CSATRDSDTEAFF. The CDR3 DNA is TGCAGTGCAACTCGGGACAGCGACACTGAAGCTTTCTTT.

The chain is built from TRBV2 and TRBJ2-7, with 7 bases matching TRBD1. V shed 8 bases, J shed 4 bases, and the junction held 8 bases outside the gene matches. The CDR3 length is 13 residues. Germline CDR1 is SNHLY and CDR2 is FYNNEI. CDR3 region: CASEGTDLYEQYF. CDR3 DNA sequence: TGTGCCAGCGAAGGGACAGATCTTTACGAGCAGTACTTC.

This clonotype was picked up one time. The gene calls are TRBV6-1 and TRBJ1-2, with 8 bases aligning to TRBD1. From germline, CDR1 is MNHNS and CDR2 SASEGT. The CDR3 spans 15 residues. V was pared by 3 bases and J by 8 bases, with 11 bases of the junction left unmatched. CDR3 sequence reads: CASSDGTGYAAGYTF. The CDR3 region has the DNA TGTGCCAGCAGTGACGGGACAGGATACGCCGCCGGCTACACCTTC.

This clonotype occurred a few times. The chain combines TRBV11-1 with TRBJ2-3; D not certain. The CDR3 is made up of 12 amino acids. V was pared by 5 bases and J by 6 bases, with 9 bases between. Germline V gene data show CDR1 as SGHAT and CDR2 as FQDESV (reference sequence). The CDR3 coding sequence is TGTGCCAGCAGCCAGCTTGGGGATACGCAGTATTTT. Protein: CASSQLGDTQYF.

This clonotype has at least ten counts. The chain combines TRBV20-1 with TRBJ2-7; 10 bases are shared with TRBD1. V trimming: 5 bases; J trimming: 3 bases; junction bases outside the gene matches: 1. CDR1 DFQATT and CDR2 SNEGSKA come from the germline V gene (reference sequence). The CDR3 is 12 amino acids. The CDR3: CSAGDRGYEQYF. DNA for the CDR3: TGCAGTGCTGGGGACAGGGGCTACGAGCAGTACTTC.

This clonotype was picked up a small number of times. The chain combines TRBV4-1 with TRBJ2-7; 8 bases line up with TRBD1. The CDR3 sequence is 15 residues long. The V segment lost 0 bases and the J segment 2 bases; nucleotides outside the gene matches: 3. CDR1 is MGHRA, CDR2 YSYEKL, per germline. The chain's CDR3 is CASSQDRQGTYEQYF. CDR3 nucleotide sequence: TGCGCCAGCAGCCAAGACCGACAGGGGACCTACGAGCAGTACTTC.

This chain connects TRBV9 to TRBJ2-3, with D unclear. The CDR3 consists of 12 residues. Looked up from germline, CDR1 is SGDLS and CDR2 is YYNGEE. V was clipped by 0 bases and J by 7 bases, with 6 bases between them. This chain's CDR3 is CASSVDLYTQYF. The CDR3 bases are TGTGCCAGCAGCGTAGATTTATATACGCAGTATTTT.

V is TRBV7-2 and J is TRBJ2-5; 12 nucleotides match TRBD2. Trimming cost V 4 bases and J 11 bases; bases outside gene matches: 11. Germline V gene sequence: CDR1 SGHTA, CDR2 FQGNSA. This CDR3 is built from 15 residues. The CDR3 sequence is CASSWRLAGDNEQYF. In DNA, the CDR3 is TGTGCCAGCAGCTGGCGACTAGCGGGGGACAATGAGCAGTACTTC.

V gene TRBV19 combines with J gene TRBJ2-1; 10 bases are a match to TRBD1. The germline V gene has CDR1 LNHDA and CDR2 SQIVND (reference sequence). V lost 4 bases and J lost 9; bases outside the gene matches: 6. The CDR3 covers 14 residues. The CDR3 bases are TGTGCCAGTAGTAGAGGGACAGGGGTTAGTGAGCAGTTCTTC. It is translated as CASSRGTGVSEQFF.

This clonotype has just one count. The chain couples TRBV12-3 or TRBV12-4 to TRBJ2-5; TRBD1 matches at 7 bases. The CDR3 covers 14 residues. V shed 6 bases, J shed 2 bases, and the junction held 6 bases outside the gene matches. CDR3 sequence (DNA): TGTGCCAGCAGCGACAGGGACAGTCAAGAGACCCAGTACTTC. This sequence encodes CASSDRDSQETQYF.

This clonotype turned up a few times. The CDR3 loop reads CASSLAGDRGTYEQYF. The CDR3 DNA follows: TGCGCCAGCAGCTTGGCGGGGGACAGGGGGACCTACGAGCAGTACTTC. The chain has TRBV5-1 and TRBJ2-7; TRBD1 aligns across 11 bases. CDR1 and CDR2 (germline): SGHRS, YFSETQ. After removal of 0 bases from V and 2 bases from J, the junction contained 4 bases not matched to a gene. This CDR3 has 16 residues. Based on the CDR3 plus reference TRBV5-1 and TRBJ2-7, the full variable domain is KAGVTQTPRYLIKTRGQQVTLSCSPISGHRSVSWYQQTPGQGLQFLFEYFSETQRNKGNFPGRFSGRQFSNSRSEMNVSTLELGDSALYLCASSLAGDRGTYEQYFGPGTRLTVT.

V gene TRBV6-2 or TRBV6-3 combines with J gene TRBJ2-3; TRBD2 is a possible D gene (5 bases). The CDR3 consists of 14 residues. In germline, CDR1 is MNHEY, CDR2 SVGEGT. Trimming left V 2 bases short and J 14 bases short, with 20 bases between. The CDR3 sequence: CASSYRVAQTRGYF. DNA for the CDR3: TGTGCCAGCAGTTACCGGGTAGCCCAAACCCGGGGGTATTTT.